This T cell receptor beta chain was observed in a study of T cells after yellow fever vaccination. Regarding the study as a whole: Post-booster reappearance was seen for most primary-vaccination clones (around 96% CD4, 75% to 90% CD8).

By 5'RACE template switching, TCR cDNA was produced, with a universal primer site and UMIs added in the process. TCRdb redid the calling of the 5' RACE reads with MiXCR, one entry per CDR3 protein. The profile shows 450,000 to 600,000 distinct CDR3 sequences, 13% of them singletons. As concerns this clonotype: Its target is not known.

The CDR3 runs to 16 residues. V was clipped by 10 bases and J by 0 bases, with 16 bases between them. Sample: PBMCs, taken on the day of the yellow fever booster vaccination. The sequence was obtained from a man aged 25 to 40 who received the YFV17D yellow fever vaccine. The chain is built from TRBV12-3 or TRBV12-4 and TRBJ2-6, with D perhaps assigned TRBD1 or TRBD2 (5 bases each). As DNA, the CDR3 is TGTGCCATCCCACGGGGCGGCTCCTCTGGGGCCAACGTCCTGACTTTC. Amino acid sequence: CAIPRGGSSGANVLTF.